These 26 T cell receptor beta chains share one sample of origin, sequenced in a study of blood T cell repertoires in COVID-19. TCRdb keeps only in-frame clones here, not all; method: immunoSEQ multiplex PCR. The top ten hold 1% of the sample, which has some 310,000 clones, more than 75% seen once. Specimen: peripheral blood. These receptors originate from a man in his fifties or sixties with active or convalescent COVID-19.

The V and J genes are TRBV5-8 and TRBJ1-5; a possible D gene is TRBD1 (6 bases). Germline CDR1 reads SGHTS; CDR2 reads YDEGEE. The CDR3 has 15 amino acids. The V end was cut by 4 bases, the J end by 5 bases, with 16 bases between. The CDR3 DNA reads TGTGCCAGCAGCCCCATGTTCGGGGGGCATCAGCCCCAGCATTTT. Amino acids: CASSPMFGGHQPQHF.

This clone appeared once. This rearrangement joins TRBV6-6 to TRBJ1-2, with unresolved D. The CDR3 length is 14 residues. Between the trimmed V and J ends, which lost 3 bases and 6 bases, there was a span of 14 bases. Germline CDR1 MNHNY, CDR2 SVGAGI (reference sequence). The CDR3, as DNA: TGTGCCAGCAGTTATATCCTCCCGGAGGATGGCTACACCTTC. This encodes CASSYILPEDGYTF.

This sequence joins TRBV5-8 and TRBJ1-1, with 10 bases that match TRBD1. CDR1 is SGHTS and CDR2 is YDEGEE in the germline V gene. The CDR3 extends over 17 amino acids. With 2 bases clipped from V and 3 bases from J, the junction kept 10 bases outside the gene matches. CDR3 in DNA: TGTGCCAGCAGCTTCGAATCGGGACAGGGGCCGGACACTGAAGCTTTCTTT. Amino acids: CASSFESGQGPDTEAFF. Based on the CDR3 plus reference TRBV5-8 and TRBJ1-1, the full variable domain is EAGVTQSPTHLIKTRGQQATLRCSPISGHTSVYWYQQALGLGLQFLLWYDEGEERNRGNFPPRFSGRQFPNYSSELNVNALELEDSALYLCASSFESGQGPDTEAFFGQGTRLTVV.

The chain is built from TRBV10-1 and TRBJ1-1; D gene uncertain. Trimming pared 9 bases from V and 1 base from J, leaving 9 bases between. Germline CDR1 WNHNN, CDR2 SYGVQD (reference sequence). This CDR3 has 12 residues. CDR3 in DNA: TGCGCCAGGCGAGGCGGGAACACTGAAGCTTTCTTT. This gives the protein CARRGGNTEAFF.

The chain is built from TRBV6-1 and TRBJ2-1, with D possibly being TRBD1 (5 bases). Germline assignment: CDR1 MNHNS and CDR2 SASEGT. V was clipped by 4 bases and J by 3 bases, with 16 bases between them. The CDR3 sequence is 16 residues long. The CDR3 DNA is TGTGCCAGCAGTGGTCGTCAGGGTCCTAACTACAATGAGCAGTTCTTC. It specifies CASSGRQGPNYNEQFF.

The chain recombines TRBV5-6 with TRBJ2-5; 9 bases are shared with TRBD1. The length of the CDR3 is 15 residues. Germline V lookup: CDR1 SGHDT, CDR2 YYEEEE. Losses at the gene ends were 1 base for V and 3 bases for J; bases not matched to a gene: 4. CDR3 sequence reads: CASSLLRDREETQYF. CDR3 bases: TGTGCCAGCAGCTTGTTACGGGACAGGGAAGAGACCCAGTACTTC.

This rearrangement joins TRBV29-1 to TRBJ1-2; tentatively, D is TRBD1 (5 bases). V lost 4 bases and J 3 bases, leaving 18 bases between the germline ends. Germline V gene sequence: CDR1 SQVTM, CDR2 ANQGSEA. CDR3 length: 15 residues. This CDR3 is CSVGRNRVGDYGYTF. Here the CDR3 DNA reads TGCAGCGTTGGGCGAAATAGGGTAGGGGACTATGGCTACACCTTC.

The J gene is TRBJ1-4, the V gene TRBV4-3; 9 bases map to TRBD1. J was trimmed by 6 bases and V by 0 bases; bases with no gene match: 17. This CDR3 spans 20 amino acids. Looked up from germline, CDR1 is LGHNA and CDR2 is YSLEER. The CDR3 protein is CASSQDKQGARVFGYEKLFF. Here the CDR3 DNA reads TGCGCCAGCAGCCAAGATAAACAGGGGGCGCGGGTTTTTGGTTATGAAAAACTGTTTTTT.

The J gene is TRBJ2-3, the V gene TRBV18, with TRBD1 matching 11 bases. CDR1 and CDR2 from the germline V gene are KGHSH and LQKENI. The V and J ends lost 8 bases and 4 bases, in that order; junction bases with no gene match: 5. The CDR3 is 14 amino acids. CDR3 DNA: TGTGCCAGCCGGACAGGGGGCGGTGCAGATACGCAGTATTTT. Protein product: CASRTGGGADTQYF.

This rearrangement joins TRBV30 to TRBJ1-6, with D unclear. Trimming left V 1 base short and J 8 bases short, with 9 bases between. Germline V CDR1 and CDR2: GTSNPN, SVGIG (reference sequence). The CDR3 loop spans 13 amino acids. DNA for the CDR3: TGTGCCTGGAGTGGCGGGAGGGATTCACCCCTCCACTTT. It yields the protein CAWSGGRDSPLHF.

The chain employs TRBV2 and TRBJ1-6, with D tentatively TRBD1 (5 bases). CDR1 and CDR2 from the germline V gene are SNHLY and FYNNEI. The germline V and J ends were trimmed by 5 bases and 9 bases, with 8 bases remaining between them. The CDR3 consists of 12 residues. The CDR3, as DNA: TGTGCCAGCAGTTACCAGGGTTCACCCCTCCACTTT. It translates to CASSYQGSPLHF.

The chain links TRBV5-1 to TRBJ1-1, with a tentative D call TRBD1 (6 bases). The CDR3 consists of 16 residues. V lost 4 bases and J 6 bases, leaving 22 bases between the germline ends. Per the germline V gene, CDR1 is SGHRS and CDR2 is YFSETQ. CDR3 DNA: TGCGCCAGCAGCGCGGGGGCGTCGGGGGCTACGGCTGAAGCTTTCTTT. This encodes CASSAGASGATAEAFF.

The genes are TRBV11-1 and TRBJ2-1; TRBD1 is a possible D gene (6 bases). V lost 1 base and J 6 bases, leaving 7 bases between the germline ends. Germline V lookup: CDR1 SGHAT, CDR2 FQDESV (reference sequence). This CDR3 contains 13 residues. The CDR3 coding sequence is TGTGCCAGCAGCTTAGGCAGGGGCAATGAGCAGTTCTTC. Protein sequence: CASSLGRGNEQFF.

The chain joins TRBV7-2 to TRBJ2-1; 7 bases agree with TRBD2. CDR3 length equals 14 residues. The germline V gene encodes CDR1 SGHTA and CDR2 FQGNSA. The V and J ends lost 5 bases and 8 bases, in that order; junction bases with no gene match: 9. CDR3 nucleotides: TGTGCCAGCAGCAGCGGGACTTATCGCCATGAGCAGTTCTTC. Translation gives CASSSGTYRHEQFF.

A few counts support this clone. This CDR3 reads CASSRDRGYYEQYF. CDR3 sequence (DNA): TGTGCCAGCTCCCGGGACAGGGGGTACTACGAGCAGTACTTC. The rearrangement links TRBV18 to TRBJ2-7; TRBD1 agrees at 11 bases. The trim removed 6 bases at V and 3 bases at J, leaving 4 bases unmatched. The CDR3 has 14 residues. From germline, CDR1 is KGHSH and CDR2 LQKENI.

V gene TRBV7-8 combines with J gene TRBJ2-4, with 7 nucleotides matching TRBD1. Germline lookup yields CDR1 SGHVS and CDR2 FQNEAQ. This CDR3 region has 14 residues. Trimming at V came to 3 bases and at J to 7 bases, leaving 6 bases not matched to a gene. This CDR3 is CASSFRDRYNIQYF. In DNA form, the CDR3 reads TGTGCCAGCAGCTTCCGGGACAGATATAACATTCAGTACTTC.

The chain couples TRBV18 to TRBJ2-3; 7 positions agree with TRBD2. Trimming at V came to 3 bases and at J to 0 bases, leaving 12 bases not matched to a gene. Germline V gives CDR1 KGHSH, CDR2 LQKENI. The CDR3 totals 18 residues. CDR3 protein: CASSPDPSGDPSTDTQYF. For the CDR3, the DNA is TGTGCCAGCTCACCCGACCCCAGCGGGGACCCTAGCACAGATACGCAGTATTTT.

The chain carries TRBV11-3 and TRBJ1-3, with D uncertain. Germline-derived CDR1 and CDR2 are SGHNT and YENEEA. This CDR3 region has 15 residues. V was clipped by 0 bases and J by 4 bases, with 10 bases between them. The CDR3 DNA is TGTGCCAGCAGCTTAGATATCGGGTTCGGAAACACCATATATTTT. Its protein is CASSLDIGFGNTIYF.

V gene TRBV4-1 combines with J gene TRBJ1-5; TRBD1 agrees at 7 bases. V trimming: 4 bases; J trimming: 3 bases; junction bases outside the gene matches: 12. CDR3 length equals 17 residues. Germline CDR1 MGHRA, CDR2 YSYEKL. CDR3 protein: CASSRGTADGFNQPQHF. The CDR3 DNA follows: TGCGCCAGCAGCCGAGGGACAGCCGATGGATTCAATCAGCCCCAGCATTTT.

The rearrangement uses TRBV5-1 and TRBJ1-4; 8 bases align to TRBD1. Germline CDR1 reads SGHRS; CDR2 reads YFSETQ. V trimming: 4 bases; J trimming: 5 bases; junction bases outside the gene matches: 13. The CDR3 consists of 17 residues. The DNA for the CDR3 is TGCGCCAGCAGCGAGTTCAGCGGGGCAGGGGGCAATGAAAAACTGTTTTTT. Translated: CASSEFSGAGGNEKLFF. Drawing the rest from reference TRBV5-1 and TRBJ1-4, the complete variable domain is KAGVTQTPRYLIKTRGQQVTLSCSPISGHRSVSWYQQTPGQGLQFLFEYFSETQRNKGNFPGRFSGRQFSNSRSEMNVSTLELGDSALYLCASSEFSGAGGNEKLFFGSGTQLSVL.

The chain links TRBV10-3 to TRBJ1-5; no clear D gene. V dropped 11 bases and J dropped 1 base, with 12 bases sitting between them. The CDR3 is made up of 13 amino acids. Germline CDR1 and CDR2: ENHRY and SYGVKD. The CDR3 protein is CAQRVESNQPQHF. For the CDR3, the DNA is TGTGCCCAACGAGTAGAGAGCAATCAGCCCCAGCATTTT.

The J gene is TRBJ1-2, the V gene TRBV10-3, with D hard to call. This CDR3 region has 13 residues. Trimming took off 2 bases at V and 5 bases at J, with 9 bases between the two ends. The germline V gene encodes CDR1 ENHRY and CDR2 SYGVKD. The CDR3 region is CAISEPTWYGYTF. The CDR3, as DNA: TGTGCCATCAGTGAGCCGACATGGTATGGCTACACCTTC.

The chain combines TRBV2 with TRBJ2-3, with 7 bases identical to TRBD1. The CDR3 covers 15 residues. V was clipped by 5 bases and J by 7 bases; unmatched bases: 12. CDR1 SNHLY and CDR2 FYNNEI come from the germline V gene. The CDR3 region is CASSIESGGTNTQYF. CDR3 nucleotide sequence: TGTGCCAGCAGTATTGAGTCAGGGGGAACCAATACGCAGTATTTT. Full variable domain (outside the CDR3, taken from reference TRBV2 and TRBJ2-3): EPEVTQTPSHQVTQMGQEVILRCVPISNHLYFYWYRQILGQKVEFLVSFYNNEISEKSEIFDDQFSVERPDGSNFTLKIRSTKLEDSAMYFCASSIESGGTNTQYFGPGTRLTVL.

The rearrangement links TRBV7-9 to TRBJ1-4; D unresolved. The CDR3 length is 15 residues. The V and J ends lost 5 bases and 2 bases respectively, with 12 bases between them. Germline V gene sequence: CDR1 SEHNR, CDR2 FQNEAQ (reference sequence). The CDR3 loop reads CASSPRGFTNEKLFF. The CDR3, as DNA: TGTGCCAGCAGCCCCCGAGGGTTTACTAATGAAAAACTGTTTTTT. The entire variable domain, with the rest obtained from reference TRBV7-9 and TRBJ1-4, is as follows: DTGVSQNPRHKITKRGQNVTFRCDPISEHNRLYWYRQTLGQGPEFLTYFQNEAQLEKSRLLSDRFSAERPKGSFSTLEIQRTEQGDSAMYLCASSPRGFTNEKLFFGSGTQLSVL.

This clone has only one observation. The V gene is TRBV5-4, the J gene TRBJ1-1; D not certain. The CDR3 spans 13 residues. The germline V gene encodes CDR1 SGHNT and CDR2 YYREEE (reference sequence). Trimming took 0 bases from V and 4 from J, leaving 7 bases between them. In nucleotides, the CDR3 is TGTGCCAGCAGCTTGGGTGGAGCCACTGAAGCTTTCTTT. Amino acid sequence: CASSLGGATEAFF. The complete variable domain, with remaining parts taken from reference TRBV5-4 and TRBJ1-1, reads ETGVTQSPTHLIKTRGQQVTLRCSSQSGHNTVSWYQQALGQGPQFIFQYYREEENGRGNFPPRFSGLQFPNYSSELNVNALELDDSALYLCASSLGGATEAFFGQGTRLTVV.

CDR3 loop: CASSLQGSMTEAFF. The CDR3 DNA follows: TGTGCCAGCAGTTTACAGGGTTCGATGACTGAAGCTTTCTTT. The chain uses TRBV27 and TRBJ1-1, with D maybe TRBD1 (5 bases). Trimming pared 2 bases from V and 5 bases from J, leaving 12 bases between. CDR1 is MNHEY and CDR2 is SMNVEV in the germline V gene (reference sequence). This CDR3 contains 14 residues.